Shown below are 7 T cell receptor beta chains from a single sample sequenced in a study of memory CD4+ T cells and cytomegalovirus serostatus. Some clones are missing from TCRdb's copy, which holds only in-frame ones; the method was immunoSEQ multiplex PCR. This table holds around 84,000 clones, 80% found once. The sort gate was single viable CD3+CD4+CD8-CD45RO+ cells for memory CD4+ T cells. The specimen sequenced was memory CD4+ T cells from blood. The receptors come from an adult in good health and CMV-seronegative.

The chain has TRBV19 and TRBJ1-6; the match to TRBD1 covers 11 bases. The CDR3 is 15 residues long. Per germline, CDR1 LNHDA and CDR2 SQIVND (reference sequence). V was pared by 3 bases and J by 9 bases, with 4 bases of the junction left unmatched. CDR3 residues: CASSMGTGGFSPLHF. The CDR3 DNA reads TGTGCCAGTAGTATGGGGACAGGGGGATTTTCACCCCTCCACTTT.

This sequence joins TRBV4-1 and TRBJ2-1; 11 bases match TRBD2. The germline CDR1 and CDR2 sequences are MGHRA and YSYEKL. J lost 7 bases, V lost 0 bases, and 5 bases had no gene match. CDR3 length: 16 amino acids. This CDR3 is CASSQDTSGGWNEQFF. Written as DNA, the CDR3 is TGCGCCAGCAGCCAAGACACTAGCGGGGGTTGGAATGAGCAGTTCTTC.

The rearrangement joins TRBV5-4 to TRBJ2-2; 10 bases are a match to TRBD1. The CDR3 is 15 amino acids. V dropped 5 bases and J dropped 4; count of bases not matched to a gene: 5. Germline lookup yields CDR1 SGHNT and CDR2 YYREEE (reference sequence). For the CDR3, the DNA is TGTGCCAGCAGATCGACAGGGGGCGGCACCGGGGAGCTGTTTTTT. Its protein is CASRSTGGGTGELFF.

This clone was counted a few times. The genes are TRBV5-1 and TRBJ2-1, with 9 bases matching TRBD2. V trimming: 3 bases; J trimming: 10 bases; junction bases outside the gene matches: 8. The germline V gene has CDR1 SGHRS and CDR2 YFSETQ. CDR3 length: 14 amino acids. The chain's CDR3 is CASSSQGLALEQFF. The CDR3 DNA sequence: TGCGCCAGCAGCTCTCAGGGACTAGCATTGGAGCAGTTCTTC.

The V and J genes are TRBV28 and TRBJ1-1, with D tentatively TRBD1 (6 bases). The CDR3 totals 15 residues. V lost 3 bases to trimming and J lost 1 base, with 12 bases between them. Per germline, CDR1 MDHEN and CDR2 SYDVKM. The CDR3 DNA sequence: TGTGCCAGCAGTTTGTCCGGACAGCGGAACACTGAAGCTTTCTTT. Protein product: CASSLSGQRNTEAFF.

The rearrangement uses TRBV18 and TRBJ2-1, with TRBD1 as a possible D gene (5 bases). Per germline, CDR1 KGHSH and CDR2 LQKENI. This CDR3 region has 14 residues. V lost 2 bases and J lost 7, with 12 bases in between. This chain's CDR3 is CASSPDPQGNEQFF. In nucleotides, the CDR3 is TGTGCCAGCTCACCAGATCCGCAGGGAAATGAGCAGTTCTTC.

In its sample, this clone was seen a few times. The CDR3 loop reads CASSGTGGRSGAFF. CDR3 sequence (DNA): TGTGCCAGCAGTGGGACAGGGGGGCGTTCGGGAGCTTTCTTT. The chain uses TRBV25-1 and TRBJ1-1; 10 positions agree with TRBD1. CDR1 MGHDK and CDR2 SYGVNS come from the germline V gene. Trimming cost V 4 bases and J 10 bases; bases outside gene matches: 9. The length of the CDR3 is 14 residues.